Following are 32 T cell receptor beta chains from one sample sequenced in a study of blood T cell repertoires in COVID-19. Assay used: immunoSEQ multiplex PCR; TCRdb lists only in-frame clones, some missing. The data contain over 70,000 clones, 80% of them singletons. The sequenced sample consisted of peripheral blood. The receptors were gathered from a woman of 80 years or more with acute or convalescent COVID-19.

The chain employs TRBV21-1 and TRBJ2-5; the table's D call, TRBD2, has no DNA check behind it. TRBV21-1 is termed a pseudogene. This CDR3 contains 15 residues. In DNA form, the CDR3 reads TGTGCCAGCAGCAAAGGGGATAGCGGGAGTGAGACCCAGTACTTC. Protein sequence: CASSKGDSGSETQYF.

This clone has just a few counts. CDR3 residues: CASSLTSRGSANTGELFF. The CDR3 region has the DNA TGTGCCAGCAGCTTAACCTCGCGGGGGAGCGCGAACACCGGGGAGCTGTTTTTT. J is TRBJ2-2 and V is TRBV7-6; 7 nucleotides agree with TRBD2. V gave up 2 bases and J gave up 0 bases; unmatched junction bases: 9. The CDR3 spans 18 residues. Germline CDR1 is SGHVS and CDR2 is FNYEAQ.

CDR3 amino acids: CATRPQGSVGEKLFF. CDR3 DNA sequence: TGTGCCACCCGACCACAGGGATCGGTTGGTGAAAAACTGTTTTTT. The rearrangement joins TRBV7-6 to TRBJ1-4; TRBD1 might be the D (6 bases). Trimming cost V 10 bases and J 7 bases, with 22 bases left between them. The CDR3 has 15 amino acids. Germline CDR1 reads SGHVS; CDR2 reads FNYEAQ.

This clone was recorded once. The chain has TRBV5-4 and TRBJ2-1; TRBD1 aligns across 8 bases. V gave up 1 base and J gave up 4 bases; unmatched junction bases: 4. Germline V gene data show CDR1 as SGHNT and CDR2 as YYREEE (reference sequence). The CDR3 runs 15 residues. Here the CDR3 DNA reads TGTGCCAGCAGCTTGCAGGGGGCCTCATACAATGAGCAGTTCTTC. Encoded protein: CASSLQGASYNEQFF.

The V call is TRBV4-2, the J call TRBJ2-3; TRBD2 matches 7 bases. Germline V gene sequence: CDR1 LGHNA, CDR2 YNFKEQ. Germline trimming cut 0 bases from V and 4 bases from J; bases unmatched to any gene: 7. CDR3 length: 16 amino acids. The CDR3 is CASSQDDDTSADTQYF. In DNA, the CDR3 is TGTGCCAGCAGCCAAGACGACGATACTAGCGCAGATACGCAGTATTTT.

The chain joins TRBV5-1 to TRBJ2-5; 7 bases agree with TRBD2. With V trimmed by 0 bases and J by 3 bases, 5 bases remained unmatched. Germline V gene sequence: CDR1 SGHRS, CDR2 YFSETQ. The CDR3 loop spans 15 amino acids. In DNA, the CDR3 is TGCGCCAGCAGCTTGGGGGGAGGGCCCGAAGAGACCCAGTACTTC. Translation: CASSLGGGPEETQYF.

The V gene is TRBV15, the J gene TRBJ1-1; maybe TRBD1 (6 bases). This CDR3 is built from 15 residues. V was trimmed by 6 bases and J by 4 bases, leaving 18 bases between them. CDR1 and CDR2 (germline): LNHNV, YYDKDF (reference sequence). The CDR3 DNA is TGTGCCACCAGTAAACCTAGGGGGGGACTCACTGAAGCTTTCTTT. Residues: CATSKPRGGLTEAFF.

The rearrangement links TRBV5-4 to TRBJ1-2; D is unresolved. There are 13 residues in the CDR3. Germline V gene data show CDR1 as SGHNT and CDR2 as YYREEE (reference sequence). V lost 0 bases, J lost 4 bases, and 7 bases lay in between. CDR3: CASSLDSRYGYTF. CDR3 in DNA: TGTGCCAGCAGCTTGGACAGCCGCTATGGCTACACCTTC.

V gene TRBV7-9 combines with J gene TRBJ2-1, with D possibly TRBD2 on 6 matching bases. CDR3 size: 14 residues. The germline V and J ends were trimmed by 5 bases and 5 bases, with 13 bases remaining between them. The germline V gene has CDR1 SEHNR and CDR2 FQNEAQ (reference sequence). In DNA form, the CDR3 reads TGTGCCAGCAGCCCGAGGGGCGGGAACAATGAGCAGTTCTTC. Translating it yields CASSPRGGNNEQFF.

The chain couples TRBV11-2 to TRBJ2-2; weak D call: TRBD2 (7 bases). The germline CDR1 and CDR2 sequences are SGHAT and FQNNGV. The V end lost 3 bases, the J end lost 0 bases, and 11 bases lay between the germline ends. The CDR3 is made up of 16 amino acids. The CDR3 here is CASSLGGGSNTGELFF. The CDR3 nucleotides are TGTGCCAGCAGCTTGGGAGGGGGATCGAACACCGGGGAGCTGTTTTTT.

The chain carries TRBV5-1 and TRBJ1-6; 8 bases are a match to TRBD1. Germline V gene data show CDR1 as SGHRS and CDR2 as YFSETQ. The length of the CDR3 is 15 residues. V trimming: 2 bases; J trimming: 5 bases; junction bases outside the gene matches: 3. The CDR3 coding sequence is TGCGCCAGCAGCTTCGGACAGGGCAATAATTCACCCCTCCACTTT. As protein: CASSFGQGNNSPLHF.

This clone appeared a few times. The chain joins TRBV7-9 to TRBJ2-2; TRBD2 aligns across 9 bases. CDR1 and CDR2 (germline): SEHNR, FQNEAQ (reference sequence). Losses at the gene ends were 6 bases for V and 5 bases for J; bases not matched to a gene: 16. This CDR3 comprises 18 residues. The CDR3 loop reads CASRPGTSLLLRTGELFF. The CDR3 nucleotides read TGTGCCAGCAGGCCCGGGACTAGCCTCCTGTTGCGGACCGGGGAGCTGTTTTTT.

The chain couples TRBV9 to TRBJ2-5, with TRBD2 matching 8 bases. Germline trimming cut 1 base from V and 5 bases from J; bases unmatched to any gene: 7. Germline V gene sequence: CDR1 SGDLS, CDR2 YYNGEE. The CDR3 has 15 residues. The CDR3 is CASSVRVGGRETQYF. The CDR3 region has the DNA TGTGCCAGCAGCGTAAGGGTCGGCGGGAGGGAGACCCAGTACTTC.

The chain has TRBV7-9 and TRBJ2-5, with a possible D match to TRBD2 (7 bases). V lost 7 bases to trimming and J lost 4 bases, with 19 bases between them. Germline V gives CDR1 SEHNR, CDR2 FQNEAQ (reference sequence). There are 15 residues in the CDR3. This CDR3 reads CASTLGGAQVETQYF. CDR3 nucleotides: TGTGCCAGCACCCTAGGGGGGGCGCAGGTAGAGACCCAGTACTTC.

The chain links TRBV3-1 (or the pseudogene TRBV3-2) to TRBJ1-3, with D unclear. Germline V lookup: CDR1 LGHDT, CDR2 YNNKEL (reference sequence). With 0 bases removed from V and 6 bases from J, the gap between germline ends came to 12 bases. The CDR3 loop spans 15 amino acids. The CDR3 is CASSQEGQLLNTIYF. For the CDR3, the DNA is TGTGCCAGCAGCCAAGAGGGCCAGCTATTAAACACCATATATTTT.

The chain links TRBV18 to TRBJ2-7; weak D call: TRBD2 (7 bases). The V end was cut by 3 bases, the J end by 6 bases, with 18 bases between. Germline V CDR1 and CDR2: KGHSH, LQKENI. The CDR3 has 15 amino acids. CDR3 in amino acids: CASSPYWLGGGEQYF. The CDR3 coding sequence is TGTGCCAGCTCACCGTATTGGTTGGGAGGGGGCGAGCAGTACTTC.

This rearrangement joins TRBV5-1 to TRBJ2-3; D not certain. The CDR3 sequence is 12 residues long. CDR1 SGHRS and CDR2 YFSETQ come from the germline V gene. V shed 2 bases and J shed 5 bases, with 6 bases lying between them. CDR3 sequence: CASSFGGDTQYF. The CDR3 nucleotides read TGCGCCAGCAGCTTTGGCGGAGATACGCAGTATTTT. Using reference TRBV5-1 and TRBJ2-3 for the parts outside the CDR3, the full variable domain is KAGVTQTPRYLIKTRGQQVTLSCSPISGHRSVSWYQQTPGQGLQFLFEYFSETQRNKGNFPGRFSGRQFSNSRSEMNVSTLELGDSALYLCASSFGGDTQYFGPGTRLTVL.

The genes are TRBV5-5 and TRBJ1-1; 8 nucleotides match TRBD1. Losses at the gene ends were 3 bases for V and 3 bases for J; bases not matched to a gene: 13. This CDR3 has 17 amino acids. CDR1 SGHKS and CDR2 YYEKEE come from the germline V gene (reference sequence). In DNA form, the CDR3 reads TGTGCCAGCAGCTGGTGGACAGGGAGGGCCGGTGACACTGAAGCTTTCTTT. Translated: CASSWWTGRAGDTEAFF.

The chain has TRBV29-1 and TRBJ2-1; possible D gene TRBD1, 6 bases. The CDR3 has 14 amino acids. Germline V gene data show CDR1 as SQVTM and CDR2 as ANQGSEA. The V and J ends lost 7 bases and 0 bases respectively, with 13 bases between them. The CDR3 bases are TGCAGCGGGAGGACGGACAGCTCCTACAATGAGCAGTTCTTC. Translating it yields CSGRTDSSYNEQFF.

The sample holds a few counts of this clone. This chain connects TRBV2 to TRBJ1-2, with D unresolved. Germline CDR1 SNHLY, CDR2 FYNNEI. V was pared by 6 bases and J by 4 bases, with 9 bases between. The length of the CDR3 is 12 residues. The CDR3 here is CASRQVPYGYTF. The CDR3 coding sequence is TGTGCCAGCAGGCAGGTTCCCTATGGCTACACCTTC.

A few counts support this clone. The chain links TRBV6-5 to TRBJ1-1; unclear D gene. V was trimmed by 6 bases and J by 6 bases, leaving 11 bases between them. In germline, CDR1 is MNHEY, CDR2 SVGAGI. The CDR3 runs 12 residues. The CDR3 is CASRSNSPEAFF. CDR3 nucleotide sequence: TGTGCCAGCAGGTCCAATTCCCCTGAAGCTTTCTTT.

The chain is built from TRBV7-9 and TRBJ2-5, with TRBD2 matching 7 bases. The CDR3 is 15 amino acids. The ends lost 5 bases at V and 4 bases at J; junction bases unmatched: 10. CDR1 and CDR2 from the germline V gene are SEHNR and FQNEAQ (reference sequence). The CDR3 reads CASSLGSGPGETQYF. The CDR3 DNA sequence: TGTGCCAGCAGCCTGGGTAGCGGGCCTGGAGAGACCCAGTACTTC. The variable domain in full, with the rest retrieved from reference TRBV7-9 and TRBJ2-5, is DTGVSQNPRHKITKRGQNVTFRCDPISEHNRLYWYRQTLGQGPEFLTYFQNEAQLEKSRLLSDRFSAERPKGSFSTLEIQRTEQGDSAMYLCASSLGSGPGETQYFGPGTRLLVL.

This chain uses TRBV18 with TRBJ2-3; the match to TRBD2 covers 7 bases. The V and J ends lost 1 base and 0 bases, in that order; junction bases with no gene match: 7. There are 17 residues in the CDR3. Germline V gene data show CDR1 as KGHSH and CDR2 as LQKENI. The CDR3 loop reads CASSPLDLAVSTDTQYF. Written as DNA, the CDR3 is TGTGCCAGCTCACCACTGGATCTAGCGGTTAGCACAGATACGCAGTATTTT.

V usage is TRBV3-1 (or the pseudogene TRBV3-2) and J usage is TRBJ2-5; the D gene is possibly TRBD2 (6 bases). Trimming left V 0 bases short and J 3 bases short, with 14 bases between. The V gene's germline CDR1 is LGHDT and CDR2 YNNKEL (reference sequence). CDR3 length: 16 amino acids. The CDR3 loop reads CASSQDWAGSEETQYF. The CDR3 nucleotides are TGTGCCAGCAGCCAAGATTGGGCGGGGTCAGAAGAGACCCAGTACTTC.

Turning to this clone: This sample includes further DNA sequences coding for the same CDR3. The chain is built from TRBV2 and TRBJ1-1, with D possibly TRBD1 on 5 matching bases. Looked up from germline, CDR1 is SNHLY and CDR2 is FYNNEI. The CDR3 contains 13 residues. Trimming took 5 bases from V and 1 from J, leaving 8 bases between them. The CDR3 sequence: CASSSQGNTEAFF. CDR3 in DNA: TGTGCCAGCAGTTCTCAGGGGAACACTGAAGCTTTCTTT.

This clone was detected once. The V and J genes are TRBV7-9 and TRBJ2-1; the match to TRBD2 covers 12 bases. The CDR3 length is 14 residues. Trimming took 5 bases from V and 8 from J; bases not matched to a gene: 4. Germline CDR1 SEHNR, CDR2 FQNEAQ (reference sequence). DNA for the CDR3: TGTGCCAGCAGCCGGACTAGCGGGAAGGATGAGCAGTTCTTC. Translating gives CASSRTSGKDEQFF.

The CDR3 reads CASSLLGRPLGATEAFF. The DNA of the CDR3 is TGTGCCAGCAGCTTACTGGGCCGCCCCCTTGGTGCGACTGAAGCTTTCTTT. The V gene is TRBV7-2, the J gene TRBJ1-1; D is unresolved. The CDR3 covers 17 residues. Germline CDR1 SGHTA, CDR2 FQGNSA. Trimming shortened V by 2 bases and J by 5 bases, and 21 bases separated the two germline ends.

V usage is TRBV11-2 and J usage is TRBJ2-1; 9 bases match TRBD2. Germline CDR1 reads SGHAT; CDR2 reads FQNNGV. V dropped 2 bases and J dropped 7; count of bases not matched to a gene: 12. This CDR3 has 17 amino acids. CDR3 residues: CASSLRRLAEILNEQFF. CDR3 coding DNA: TGTGCCAGCAGCTTACGGAGACTAGCGGAAATTTTGAATGAGCAGTTCTTC.

The chain joins TRBV27 to TRBJ1-6; D may be TRBD1 (6 bases). Trimming removed 5 bases from V and 0 bases from J, with 11 bases in between. Germline assignment: CDR1 MNHEY and CDR2 SMNVEV (reference sequence). CDR3 size: 16 residues. The DNA of the CDR3 is TGTGCCAGCAGTCCCCGGGACACCTCCTATAATTCACCCCTCCACTTT. This codes for CASSPRDTSYNSPLHF.

This clone came up a few times. The chain joins TRBV19 to TRBJ2-2; D ambiguous. The CDR3 consists of 15 residues. Germline V gene data show CDR1 as LNHDA and CDR2 as SQIVND (reference sequence). V was pared by 6 bases and J by 0 bases, with 11 bases between. The CDR3 DNA is TGTGCCAGTAGGATTATACATACGAACACCGGGGAGCTGTTTTTT. This encodes CASRIIHTNTGELFF.

The sample holds a few counts of this clone. The chain links TRBV5-1 to TRBJ1-6, with 9 bases aligning to TRBD1. Germline values: CDR1 SGHRS, CDR2 YFSETQ. Trimming cost V 5 bases and J 6 bases; bases outside gene matches: 3. The CDR3 spans 14 residues. CDR3 in amino acids: CASRETGGNSPLHF. Written as DNA, the CDR3 is TGCGCCAGCAGGGAGACAGGGGGTAATTCACCCCTCCACTTT.

The chain carries TRBV5-1 and TRBJ2-5; 7 nucleotides match TRBD1. This CDR3 is built from 14 residues. CDR1 and CDR2 (germline): SGHRS, YFSETQ. Germline trimming cut 2 bases from V and 5 bases from J; bases unmatched to any gene: 6. CDR3: CASSLQGTEETQYF. Written as DNA, the CDR3 is TGCGCCAGCAGCTTACAGGGGACCGAGGAGACCCAGTACTTC.